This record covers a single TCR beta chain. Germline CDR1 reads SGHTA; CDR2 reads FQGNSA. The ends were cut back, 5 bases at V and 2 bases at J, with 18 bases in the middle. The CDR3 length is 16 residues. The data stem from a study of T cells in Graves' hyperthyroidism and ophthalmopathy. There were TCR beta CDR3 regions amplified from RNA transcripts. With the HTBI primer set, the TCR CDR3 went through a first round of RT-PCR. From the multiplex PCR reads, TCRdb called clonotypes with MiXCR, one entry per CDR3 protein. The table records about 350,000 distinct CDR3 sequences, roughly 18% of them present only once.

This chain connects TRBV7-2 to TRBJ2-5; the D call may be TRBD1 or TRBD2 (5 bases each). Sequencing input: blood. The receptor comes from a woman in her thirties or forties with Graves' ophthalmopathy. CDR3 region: CASSKTLVGGQETQYF. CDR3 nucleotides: TGTGCCAGCAGCAAAACCCTGGTTGGGGGTCAAGAGACCCAGTACTTC.